This TCR beta chain stems from a study of molecular identifiers for immune sequencing clone quantification. The bulk TCR libraries were made with methods described before and with listed TCR primers. One entry per CDR3 protein results from TCRdb running MiXCR on the PCR reads. Found here are 250,000 to 400,000 distinct CDR3 sequences, roughly 23% of them singletons; the top ten hold 0.81%. Germline V CDR1 and CDR2: MGHRA, YSYEKL. CDR3 length: 11 residues. V lost 4 bases, J lost 7 bases, and 5 bases lay in between. There are many counts of this clonotype. No antigen is known for it. General study results and limits: Clones of above 20 RNA copies carried over 97% of effector molecules; in naive cells they carried under 1%. Shared barcodes on identical TCR molecules could underestimate the sizes of highly expanded clones.

The chain uses TRBV4-1 and TRBJ2-4; D unresolved. Sequencing was done on a sample of naive CD8+ T cells from blood, with Jurkat cell RNA spiked in. Regarding subset: FACS-sorted CD8+CD4-CCR7+CD45RA+ naive T cells. The clonotype originates from a human donor in good health. Some libraries in this study had Jurkat cell RNA spiked in. The CDR3: CASSLLNIQYF. For the CDR3, the DNA is TGCGCCAGCAGCCTTCTGAACATTCAGTACTTC.